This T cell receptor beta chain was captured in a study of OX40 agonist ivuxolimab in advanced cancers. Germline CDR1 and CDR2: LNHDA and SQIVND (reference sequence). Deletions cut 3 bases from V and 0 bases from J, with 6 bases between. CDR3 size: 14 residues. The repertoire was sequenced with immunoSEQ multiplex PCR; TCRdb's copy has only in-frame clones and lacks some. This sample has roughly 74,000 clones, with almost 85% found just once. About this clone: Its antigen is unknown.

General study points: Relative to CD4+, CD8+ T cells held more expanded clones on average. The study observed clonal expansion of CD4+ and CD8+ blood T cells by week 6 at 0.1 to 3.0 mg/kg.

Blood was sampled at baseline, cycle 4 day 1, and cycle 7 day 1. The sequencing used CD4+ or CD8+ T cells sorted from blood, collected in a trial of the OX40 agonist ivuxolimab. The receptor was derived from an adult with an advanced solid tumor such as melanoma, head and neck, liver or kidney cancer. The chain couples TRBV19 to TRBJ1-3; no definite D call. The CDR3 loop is CASSIQASGNTIYF. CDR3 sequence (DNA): TGTGCCAGTAGTATCCAGGCCTCTGGAAACACCATATATTTT.